The rows below give T cell receptor beta chains drawn from one sample of a study of cytomegalovirus exposure and HLA in healthy donors. The repertoire was sequenced with immunoSEQ multiplex PCR; TCRdb's copy has only in-frame clones and lacks some. The sample table includes approximately 37,000 clones. The sequencing sample was made of PBMCs. These receptors were collected from a human donor in good health. The CDR3 runs from the conserved cysteine through the conserved F or W. A D gene is named only where the DNA matches it firmly. The listing skips clone size in some rows; elsewhere it reads once, few, many or a size class.

V gene	J gene	D gene	clone size	CDR3 protein	CDR3 DNA
TRBV27	TRBJ1-6	-	-	CASSLRQARYNSPLHF	TGTGCCAGCAGTTTAAGACAGGCGCGCTATAATTCACCCCTCCACTTT
TRBV11-1	TRBJ1-1	-	-	CASSPRSPSGNTEAFF	TGTGCCAGCAGCCCCCGAAGCCCGAGCGGTAACACTGAAGCTTTCTTT
TRBV7-3	TRBJ2-3	TRBD1	-	CASSPWTGGAGQDTQYF	TGTGCCAGCAGCCCGTGGACAGGGGGCGCGGGGCAAGATACGCAGTATTTT
TRBV30	TRBJ1-6	TRBD1	-	CASNQGVVDNSPLHF	TGTGCCTCTAACCAGGGGGTAGTTGATAATTCACCCCTCCACTTT
TRBV18	TRBJ1-2	-	-	CASSLRRGSGDGYTF	TGTGCCAGCTCGCTACGACGAGGGTCGGGGGATGGCTACACCTTC
TRBV5-6	TRBJ1-6	TRBD1	-	CASSSDRENSPLHF	TGTGCCAGCAGCTCCGACAGGGAAAATTCACCCCTCCACTTT
TRBV28	TRBJ1-5	-	-	CARRSNQPRDNQPQHF	TGTGCCCGACGGAGCAATCAGCCCCGAGACAATCAGCCCCAGCATTTT
TRBV7-9	TRBJ1-6	-	-	CASSSRTVNSPLHF	TGTGCCAGCAGCTCCAGGACAGTTAATTCACCCCTCCACTTT
TRBV19	TRBJ1-6	-	-	CASSRQSSSYNSPLHF	TGTGCCAGTAGCAGACAGTCGAGCTCCTATAATTCACCCCTCCACTTT
TRBV28	TRBJ2-5	TRBD1	-	CASRYRGENQYF	TGTGCCAGCAGATACAGGGGAGAGAACCAGTACTTC
TRBV7-8	TRBJ1-2	TRBD1	-	CASSLGRGTLGYTF	TGTGCCAGCAGCTTAGGCAGGGGGACCCTTGGCTACACCTTC
TRBV5-1	TRBJ2-7	-	-	CASSGNRVEQYF	TGCGCCAGCAGCGGAAACAGGGTCGAGCAGTACTTC
TRBV5-1	TRBJ2-7	TRBD1	-	CASSLGQGESFVKYF	TGCGCCAGCAGCTTGGGGCAGGGGGAAAGTTTTGTTAAGTACTTC
TRBV7-6	TRBJ2-1	-	-	CASSLGGGGELNEQFF	TGTGCCAGCAGCTTAGGAGGCGGGGGCGAATTAAATGAGCAGTTCTTC
TRBV2	TRBJ1-6	-	-	CASSAGDGNSPLHF	TGTGCCAGCAGTGCAGGGGATGGTAATTCACCCCTCCACTTT
TRBV9	TRBJ2-1	TRBD2	-	CASSVDPGGHSNEQFF	TGTGCCAGCAGCGTAGATCCGGGGGGGCATAGTAATGAGCAGTTCTTC
TRBV7-9	TRBJ1-1	-	-	CASSPRLGAWTEAFF	TGTGCCAGCAGCCCCCGTCTGGGGGCTTGGACTGAAGCTTTCTTT
TRBV2	TRBJ1-1	TRBD1	-	CASKDQGAFTEAFF	TGTGCCAGCAAGGATCAGGGGGCCTTCACTGAAGCTTTCTTT
TRBV2	TRBJ2-5	TRBD2	-	CASRASGAPRETQYF	TGTGCCAGCAGGGCTAGCGGGGCCCCCCGGGAGACCCAGTACTTC
TRBV5-1	TRBJ2-5	TRBD1	-	CASSSYRGVEETQYF	TGCGCCAGCAGCTCTTACAGGGGGGTGGAAGAGACCCAGTACTTC
TRBV29-1	TRBJ1-2	-	-	CSVANRVKAYGYTF	TGCAGCGTCGCCAACAGGGTAAAAGCCTATGGCTACACCTTC
TRBV6-5	TRBJ2-1	TRBD1	-	CASSYAGTAYNEQFF	TGTGCCAGCAGCTATGCCGGGACAGCGTACAATGAGCAGTTCTTC
TRBV7-2	TRBJ2-7	-	-	CASSLRGGYEQYF	TGTGCCAGCAGCTTAAGGGGGGGGTACGAGCAGTACTTC
TRBV4-1	TRBJ2-1	-	-	CASSQDLGSTTDNEQFF	TGCGCCAGCAGCCAAGATCTGGGTAGCACCACCGACAATGAGCAGTTCTTC
TRBV28	TRBJ1-2	-	-	CASRLRGVGGYTF	TGTGCCAGCAGACTCCGGGGGGTAGGTGGCTACACCTTC
TRBV5-6	TRBJ2-5	-	-	CASSYGQRENQYF	TGTGCCAGCAGCTATGGACAGAGAGAGAACCAGTACTTC
TRBV5-6	TRBJ1-2	TRBD1	-	CASSLAGGGGYTF	TGTGCCAGCAGCTTGGCCGGAGGGGGCGGCTACACCTTC
TRBV15	TRBJ1-4	-	-	CATSRAGDYATNEKLFF	TGTGCCACCAGCAGAGCAGGGGACTATGCAACTAATGAAAAACTGTTTTTT
TRBV10-1	TRBJ1-1	-	-	CASSESPPDSLTEAFF	TGCGCCAGCAGTGAGTCTCCCCCGGACAGCTTAACTGAAGCTTTCTTT
TRBV19	TRBJ1-2	TRBD1	-	CASSNDRANGYTF	TGTGCCAGTAGTAACGACAGGGCCAATGGCTACACCTTC
TRBV5-6	TRBJ1-1	-	-	CASSLWQVEDFF	TGTGCCAGCAGCTTGTGGCAAGTTGAAGATTTCTTT
TRBV25-1	TRBJ1-1	TRBD1	-	CATLGTGGGTEAFF	TGTGCCACCCTCGGGACAGGTGGGGGGACTGAAGCTTTCTTT
TRBV18	TRBJ2-1	TRBD2	-	CASSPRTSGSYNEQFF	TGTGCCAGCTCACCCAGGACTAGCGGATCCTACAATGAGCAGTTCTTC
TRBV6-1	TRBJ2-2	TRBD1	-	CASSERVQGAGELFF	TGTGCCAGCAGTGAACGGGTGCAGGGGGCCGGGGAGCTGTTTTTT
TRBV9	TRBJ2-7	-	-	CASSEGLAYEQYF	TGTGCCAGCAGCGAGGGACTTGCCTACGAGCAGTACTTC
TRBV10-1	TRBJ2-7	-	-	CASSRKSQGHYEQYF	TGCGCCAGCAGTAGAAAATCACAGGGACATTACGAGCAGTACTTC
TRBV5-1	TRBJ2-7	TRBD1	medium-sized	CASSDLTGNTYEQYF	TGCGCCAGCAGCGACCTGACAGGGAACACCTACGAGCAGTACTTC
TRBV9	TRBJ1-1	-	-	CASSVIGGRNTEAFF	TGTGCCAGCAGCGTAATCGGGGGAAGGAACACTGAAGCTTTCTTT
TRBV9	TRBJ2-5	TRBD2	-	CASSVTTSGVLETQYF	TGTGCCAGCAGCGTGACGACTAGCGGGGTCCTAGAGACCCAGTACTTC
TRBV6-1	TRBJ1-1	-	-	CASSEAGGTEAFF	TGTGCCAGCAGTGAAGCAGGGGGCACTGAAGCTTTCTTT
TRBV5-1	TRBJ1-5	-	-	CASSLDGKKQPQHF	TGCGCCAGCAGCCTGGACGGGAAAAAACAGCCCCAGCATTTT
TRBV28	TRBJ1-6	TRBD1	-	CASSSGGAANSPLHF	TGTGCCAGCAGTTCAGGGGGCGCGGCGAATTCACCCCTCCACTTT
TRBV2	TRBJ2-1	-	-	CARSARDEQFF	TGTGCCAGAAGTGCCCGGGATGAGCAGTTCTTC
TRBV5-4	TRBJ1-2	TRBD1	-	CASSTGQDGYGYTF	TGTGCCAGCAGCACCGGACAGGACGGCTATGGCTACACCTTC
TRBV4-2	TRBJ2-5	TRBD2	-	CASSHYIAGGRYQETQYF	TGTGCCAGCAGCCACTACATAGCGGGGGGGCGGTACCAAGAGACCCAGTACTTC
TRBV6-5	TRBJ2-2	TRBD1	-	CASSWTGNTGELFF	TGTGCCAGCAGTTGGACAGGGAACACCGGGGAGCTGTTTTTT
TRBV19	TRBJ1-1	-	-	CASSMGGRSGGTEAFF	TGTGCCAGTAGTATGGGAGGGAGGTCAGGCGGCACTGAAGCTTTCTTT
TRBV4-2	TRBJ2-5	-	-	CASSQDTAQETQYF	TGTGCCAGCAGCCAAGATACAGCCCAAGAGACCCAGTACTTC
TRBV7-9	TRBJ2-1	TRBD1	-	CASSPRTGGSYNEQFF	TGTGCCAGCAGCCCCAGGACAGGGGGCTCCTACAATGAGCAGTTCTTC
TRBV4-1	TRBJ2-1	-	-	CASSQERPAGRGEQFF	TGCGCCAGCAGCCAAGAAAGGCCAGCGGGTAGGGGTGAGCAGTTCTTC
TRBV5-8	TRBJ2-6	-	-	CASSLGVGSGANVLTF	TGTGCCAGCAGCTTAGGGGTGGGATCTGGGGCCAACGTCCTGACTTTC
TRBV5-6	TRBJ2-3	TRBD2	-	CASSFRSSGLTDTQYF	TGTGCCAGCAGCTTTCGTTCTAGCGGGCTCACAGATACGCAGTATTTT
TRBV30	TRBJ1-3	-	-	CAWLGAPGNTIYF	TGTGCCTGGTTAGGGGCGCCTGGAAACACCATATATTTT
TRBV5-5	TRBJ1-6	-	-	CANSWDMHSPLHF	TGTGCCAATTCCTGGGACATGCATTCACCCCTCCACTTT
TRBV19	TRBJ1-2	TRBD1	-	CASRPRDRTDYGYTF	TGTGCCAGTAGACCTAGGGACAGGACGGACTATGGCTACACCTTC
TRBV2	TRBJ1-6	TRBD1	-	CASSPGTGERASPLHF	TGTGCCAGCAGTCCCGGGACAGGGGAACGGGCTTCACCCCTCCACTTT